These 11 T cell receptor beta chains were all obtained from the same sample, sequenced in a study of T cell responses to AZD1222 COVID-19 vaccine. TCRdb's table, derived via immunoSEQ multiplex PCR, lists solely in-frame clones and lacks some. The sample yields about 130,000 clones, 88% seen once. The material sequenced was peripheral blood, taken on day 0 of MenACWY control vaccination. These receptor sequences come from an adult in good health.

This clone was seen only once. The J gene is TRBJ2-7, the V gene TRBV11-2; 11 bases are shared with TRBD2. CDR1 and CDR2 from the germline V gene are SGHAT and FQNNGV. Trimming at V came to 3 bases and at J to 2 bases, leaving 12 bases not matched to a gene. The CDR3 has 18 residues. The CDR3 loop reads CASSFDIAGGSLAYEQYF. Here the CDR3 DNA reads TGTGCCAGCAGCTTTGATATAGCGGGAGGGTCCCTTGCCTACGAGCAGTACTTC.

V and J are TRBV2 and TRBJ1-2, with 8 bases that match TRBD1. Germline V lookup: CDR1 SNHLY, CDR2 FYNNEI. V dropped 9 bases and J dropped 4; count of bases not matched to a gene: 22. This CDR3 contains 18 residues. CDR3: CASSRGRGRDRQIYGYTF. Written as DNA, the CDR3 is TGTGCCAGTAGCCGGGGCAGGGGGCGCGACAGACAAATCTATGGCTACACCTTC.

This chain joins TRBV4-1 and TRBJ2-1, with TRBD1 matching 7 bases. In germline, CDR1 is MGHRA, CDR2 YSYEKL. This CDR3 has 17 residues. With 3 bases clipped from V and 9 bases from J, the junction kept 17 bases outside the gene matches. The CDR3 nucleotides are TGCGCCAGCAGCCATTTCTACAGGGGCCGAGGGGGTGGTGAGCAGTTCTTC. Residues: CASSHFYRGRGGGEQFF.

V and J are TRBV10-3 and TRBJ2-7, with 10 bases identical to TRBD2. Germline assignment: CDR1 ENHRY and CDR2 SYGVKD. The CDR3 is made up of 14 amino acids. V lost 4 bases to trimming and J lost 5 bases; unmatched junction nucleotides: 5. The CDR3 DNA reads as TGTGCCATCAGTGGGCTAGCGGGAGCGGACGAGCAGTACTTC. This sequence encodes CAISGLAGADEQYF.

J is TRBJ1-1 and V is TRBV7-9, with 9 bases fitting TRBD1. The CDR3 consists of 15 residues. V was clipped by 4 bases and J by 2 bases; unmatched bases: 5. The V gene's germline CDR1 is SEHNR and CDR2 FQNEAQ (reference sequence). CDR3 protein: CASSSQGARNTEAFF. The CDR3 nucleotides are TGTGCCAGCAGCTCACAGGGGGCGCGTAACACTGAAGCTTTCTTT.

This chain links TRBV18 with TRBJ2-3; D may be TRBD1 (6 bases). V lost 2 bases, J lost 6 bases, and 21 bases lay in between. The CDR3 length is 17 residues. Germline assignment: CDR1 KGHSH and CDR2 LQKENI. Written as DNA, the CDR3 is TGTGCCAGCTCACCAAACAGGGACAAGGACATTAAGGATACGCAGTATTTT. It encodes CASSPNRDKDIKDTQYF.

This chain links TRBV19 with TRBJ1-2; D uncertain. The CDR3 is made up of 14 amino acids. V shed 6 bases and J shed 1 base, with 12 bases lying between them. Germline CDR1 reads LNHDA; CDR2 reads SQIVND (reference sequence). CDR3 DNA sequence: TGTGCCAGTAGACGAATGGGGATTAACTATGGCTACACCTTC. Translated, it gives CASRRMGINYGYTF.

The rearrangement links TRBV19 to TRBJ1-2, with 9 bases that match TRBD1. The CDR3 loop spans 14 amino acids. Germline V gene data show CDR1 as LNHDA and CDR2 as SQIVND (reference sequence). Trimming removed 4 bases from V and 8 bases from J; junction bases left unmatched: 8. CDR3: CASSTGTGIAGYTF. Written as DNA, the CDR3 is TGTGCCAGTAGTACCGGGACAGGGATTGCCGGCTACACCTTC. Full variable domain (rest looked up from reference TRBV19 and TRBJ1-2): DGGITQSPKYLFRKEGQNVTLSCEQNLNHDAMYWYRQDPGQGLRLIYYSQIVNDFQKGDIAEGYSVSREKKESFPLTVTSAQKNPTAFYLCASSTGTGIAGYTFGSGTRLTVV.

This chain connects TRBV5-1 to TRBJ2-3; D remains ambiguous. The V end was cut by 1 base, the J end by 1 base, with 16 bases between. The CDR3 contains 17 residues. CDR1 is SGHRS and CDR2 is YFSETQ in the germline V gene. The chain's CDR3 is CASSLWRSGVGTDTQYF. CDR3 DNA sequence: TGCGCCAGCAGCTTGTGGCGGAGTGGGGTTGGCACAGATACGCAGTATTTT.

This chain connects TRBV5-1 to TRBJ2-3; 9 nucleotides match TRBD2. This CDR3 has 15 residues. V was pared by 0 bases and J by 2 bases, with 1 base of the junction left unmatched. Germline V gives CDR1 SGHRS, CDR2 YFSETQ. The chain's CDR3 is CASSLVAGVTDTQYF. The DNA of the CDR3 is TGCGCCAGCAGCTTGGTAGCGGGAGTCACAGATACGCAGTATTTT.

This sequence joins TRBV19 and TRBJ2-2; D is tentatively TRBD1 or TRBD2 (5 bases each). The germline CDR1 and CDR2 sequences are LNHDA and SQIVND (reference sequence). The CDR3 is 16 residues long. The V and J ends lost 4 bases and 2 bases respectively, with 14 bases between them. For the CDR3, the DNA is TGTGCCAGTAGTAGATTTGAGGGGACCAACACCGGGGAGCTGTTTTTT. Its translation: CASSRFEGTNTGELFF.